This is a list of T cell receptor beta chains from one sample in a study of CD8+ T cells in alopecia areata. The table came from immunoSEQ multiplex PCR; TCRdb's copy has only in-frame clones and leaves some out. The sample contains some 110,000 clones, around 50% of which appear only once. Sequences were derived from CD8+ T cells sorted from blood, sampled at week 24, from a patient treated with tofacitinib. These receptor sequences come from a human donor with alopecia areata. The CDR3 runs from the conserved cysteine through the conserved F or W. D genes are given only for firm matches. Clone size is stated in some rows and not others, as once, few, many or a class when expanded.

cdr3_aa: CASSPSGTLLYEQYF; cdr3_nt: TGTGCCAGCAGCCCGAGCGGGACACTTCTCTACGAGCAGTACTTC; v_call: TRBV7-2; clone_size: -; j_call: TRBJ2-7; d_call: -
cdr3_aa: CASSPGQGTDTQYF; cdr3_nt: TGTGCCAGCAGTCCCGGACAGGGCACAGATACGCAGTATTTT; v_call: TRBV27; clone_size: -; j_call: TRBJ2-3; d_call: TRBD1
cdr3_aa: CASSFTGEQFF; cdr3_nt: TGTGCCAGCTCATTCACCGGTGAGCAGTTCTTC; v_call: TRBV2; clone_size: -; j_call: TRBJ2-1; d_call: -
cdr3_aa: CASSLDIPAQYF; cdr3_nt: TGTGCCAGCAGCCTAGACATCCCTGCGCAGTACTTC; v_call: TRBV7-9; clone_size: -; j_call: TRBJ2-7; d_call: -
cdr3_aa: CASSSGELNEQFF; cdr3_nt: TGTGCCAGCTCGTCTGGGGAGTTGAATGAGCAGTTCTTC; v_call: TRBV10-3; clone_size: -; j_call: TRBJ2-1; d_call: -
cdr3_aa: CASSHLAGGYNEQFF; cdr3_nt: TGTGCCAGCAGCCATCTAGCGGGGGGCTACAATGAGCAGTTCTTC; v_call: TRBV7-9; clone_size: -; j_call: TRBJ2-1; d_call: TRBD2
cdr3_aa: CASKGLAPYEQYF; cdr3_nt: TGTGCCAGCAAGGGACTAGCTCCCTACGAGCAGTACTTC; v_call: TRBV27; clone_size: -; j_call: TRBJ2-7; d_call: TRBD2
cdr3_aa: CASSQDLGANEQYF; cdr3_nt: TGTGCCAGCAGCCAAGATTTAGGGGCAAACGAGCAGTACTTC; v_call: TRBV4-2; clone_size: few; j_call: TRBJ2-7; d_call: -
cdr3_aa: CSVEDWGGYGYTF; cdr3_nt: TGCAGCGTCGAGGATTGGGGAGGCTATGGCTACACCTTC; v_call: TRBV29-1; clone_size: -; j_call: TRBJ1-2; d_call: -
cdr3_aa: CASSSTGAVYEQFF; cdr3_nt: TGTGCCAGCAGCTCAACGGGGGCGGTCTATGAGCAGTTCTTC; v_call: TRBV5-6; clone_size: -; j_call: TRBJ2-1; d_call: -
cdr3_aa: CAGQEREKYNEQFF; cdr3_nt: TGTGCCGGCCAGGAGAGGGAGAAATACAATGAGCAGTTCTTC; v_call: TRBV30; clone_size: -; j_call: TRBJ2-1; d_call: -
cdr3_aa: CASSPGRGSYNEQFF; cdr3_nt: TGTGCTAGCAGCCCCGGACGGGGGTCCTACAATGAGCAGTTCTTC; v_call: TRBV7-7; clone_size: -; j_call: TRBJ2-1; d_call: -
cdr3_aa: CASSFAGHYYNEQFF; cdr3_nt: TGTGCCAGCAGCTTTGCGGGACATTACTACAATGAGCAGTTCTTC; v_call: TRBV13; clone_size: -; j_call: TRBJ2-1; d_call: -
cdr3_aa: CASSENTGLGNTIYF; cdr3_nt: TGTGCCAGCAGCGAGAACACAGGGCTTGGAAACACCATATATTTT; v_call: TRBV9; clone_size: -; j_call: TRBJ1-3; d_call: -
cdr3_aa: CSAETGMSGYTF; cdr3_nt: TGCAGCGCCGAAACAGGGATGAGTGGCTACACCTTC; v_call: TRBV29-1; clone_size: -; j_call: TRBJ1-2; d_call: -
cdr3_aa: CAWSVDNPDTQYF; cdr3_nt: TGTGCCTGGAGTGTTGACAATCCAGATACGCAGTATTTT; v_call: TRBV30; clone_size: few; j_call: TRBJ2-3; d_call: -
cdr3_aa: CATSRVSGGIHEQYF; cdr3_nt: TGTGCCACCAGCAGAGTCAGCGGGGGGATCCACGAGCAGTACTTC; v_call: TRBV15; clone_size: -; j_call: TRBJ2-7; d_call: TRBD2
cdr3_aa: CASTLQRVRTYEQYF; cdr3_nt: TGTGCCAGCACTTTACAGCGGGTCCGTACCTACGAGCAGTACTTC; v_call: TRBV7-8; clone_size: -; j_call: TRBJ2-7; d_call: -
cdr3_aa: CASSYRVNTEAFF; cdr3_nt: TGTGCCAGCAGTTACCGAGTGAACACTGAAGCTTTCTTT; v_call: TRBV6-5; clone_size: -; j_call: TRBJ1-1; d_call: -
cdr3_aa: CASSGRDLYGYTF; cdr3_nt: TGTGCCAGCAGCGGACGGGACCTCTATGGCTACACCTTC; v_call: TRBV27; clone_size: -; j_call: TRBJ1-2; d_call: -
cdr3_aa: CASSFRGSRAYEQYF; cdr3_nt: TGCGCCAGCAGCTTCAGGGGGAGCCGAGCCTACGAGCAGTACTTC; v_call: TRBV5-1; clone_size: -; j_call: TRBJ2-7; d_call: TRBD1
cdr3_aa: CASSLDANYGYTF; cdr3_nt: TGTGCCAGCAGTCTAGACGCAAACTATGGCTACACCTTC; v_call: TRBV11-2; clone_size: -; j_call: TRBJ1-2; d_call: -
cdr3_aa: CASSPRTGGPSEQYF; cdr3_nt: TGCGCCAGCAGCCCCCGGACAGGGGGACCTTCTGAGCAGTACTTC; v_call: TRBV4-1; clone_size: -; j_call: TRBJ2-7; d_call: TRBD1
cdr3_aa: CASSQDIKGGRGYTF; cdr3_nt: TGCGCCAGCAGCCAAGATATCAAGGGGGGTCGTGGCTACACCTTC; v_call: TRBV4-1; clone_size: -; j_call: TRBJ1-2; d_call: -
cdr3_aa: CASSTGQSNTEAFF; cdr3_nt: TGTGCCAGCAGTACAGGACAGTCGAACACTGAAGCTTTCTTT; v_call: TRBV6-1; clone_size: -; j_call: TRBJ1-1; d_call: -
cdr3_aa: CAIRLAETYEQYF; cdr3_nt: TGTGCCATTCGACTAGCGGAAACCTACGAGCAGTACTTC; v_call: TRBV10-3; clone_size: few; j_call: TRBJ2-7; d_call: TRBD2
cdr3_aa: CASSLGAGPGTQYF; cdr3_nt: TGTGCCAGCAGCTTAGGAGCGGGGCCGGGGACCCAGTACTTC; v_call: TRBV11-2; clone_size: few; j_call: TRBJ2-5; d_call: TRBD2
cdr3_aa: CASSTLGPGNTEAFF; cdr3_nt: TGTGCCAGCAGCACCCTAGGGCCGGGGAACACTGAAGCTTTCTTT; v_call: TRBV9; clone_size: -; j_call: TRBJ1-1; d_call: -
cdr3_aa: CASSSLGPESANYGYTF; cdr3_nt: TGTGCCAGCAGCTCCTTAGGGCCGGAGTCAGCTAACTATGGCTACACCTTC; v_call: TRBV7-9; clone_size: -; j_call: TRBJ1-2; d_call: -
cdr3_aa: CASSPWTGSNQPQHF; cdr3_nt: TGTGCCAGCAGCCCCTGGACGGGTAGCAATCAGCCCCAGCATTTT; v_call: TRBV6-6; clone_size: -; j_call: TRBJ1-5; d_call: -
cdr3_aa: CASSPPQGGSDEAFF; cdr3_nt: TGTGCCAGCAGTCCCCCACAGGGCGGTAGCGATGAAGCTTTCTTT; v_call: TRBV6-5; clone_size: -; j_call: TRBJ1-1; d_call: -
cdr3_aa: CAWGFEQGPSYEQYF; cdr3_nt: TGTGCCTGGGGTTTCGAACAGGGGCCCTCCTACGAGCAGTACTTC; v_call: TRBV30; clone_size: -; j_call: TRBJ2-7; d_call: TRBD1
cdr3_aa: CASSPGLAGGTSYEQYF; cdr3_nt: TGTGCCAGCAGCCCGGGACTAGCGGGGGGGACCTCCTACGAGCAGTACTTC; v_call: TRBV13; clone_size: -; j_call: TRBJ2-7; d_call: TRBD2
cdr3_aa: CAISAAGQETQYF; cdr3_nt: TGTGCCATCAGTGCAGCAGGCCAAGAGACCCAGTACTTC; v_call: TRBV10-3; clone_size: few; j_call: TRBJ2-5; d_call: -
cdr3_aa: CASSLVSTNTEAFF; cdr3_nt: TGCGCCAGCAGCTTGGTTTCGACGAACACTGAAGCTTTCTTT; v_call: TRBV5-1; clone_size: -; j_call: TRBJ1-1; d_call: -
cdr3_aa: CASSNRAGNTIYF; cdr3_nt: TGTGCCAGCAGCAACAGGGCTGGAAACACCATATATTTT; v_call: TRBV13; clone_size: -; j_call: TRBJ1-3; d_call: -
cdr3_aa: CASSRGHLENIQYF; cdr3_nt: TGTGCCAGCAGCAGGGGACACTTGGAAAACATTCAGTACTTC; v_call: TRBV9; clone_size: few; j_call: TRBJ2-4; d_call: -
cdr3_aa: CATIRLAGMGSVDNEQFF; cdr3_nt: TGTGCCACCATAAGACTAGCGGGGATGGGTTCAGTTGATAATGAGCAGTTCTTC; v_call: TRBV2; clone_size: once; j_call: TRBJ2-1; d_call: TRBD2
cdr3_aa: CASSYLNTDTQYF; cdr3_nt: TGTGCCAGCAGTTACCTAAACACAGATACGCAGTATTTT; v_call: TRBV6-5; clone_size: -; j_call: TRBJ2-3; d_call: -
cdr3_aa: CAWSVPQGSKETQYF; cdr3_nt: TGTGCCTGGAGTGTTCCACAGGGGTCAAAAGAGACCCAGTACTTC; v_call: TRBV30; clone_size: once; j_call: TRBJ2-5; d_call: TRBD1
cdr3_aa: CASSPVRRGGGSTDTQYF; cdr3_nt: TGTGCCAGCAGTCCCGTAAGGCGAGGCGGGGGGAGCACAGATACGCAGTATTTT; v_call: TRBV2; clone_size: -; j_call: TRBJ2-3; d_call: TRBD2
cdr3_aa: CASSYRGGWDTQYF; cdr3_nt: TGCGCCAGCAGCTACAGGGGAGGGTGGGATACGCAGTATTTT; v_call: TRBV5-1; clone_size: few; j_call: TRBJ2-3; d_call: -
cdr3_aa: CASSYSDRGYEQYF; cdr3_nt: TGTGCCAGCAGTTACTCGGACAGGGGTTACGAGCAGTACTTC; v_call: TRBV6-5; clone_size: -; j_call: TRBJ2-7; d_call: TRBD1